Described below is a single TCR beta chain sequence and its context. This record comes from a study of blood T cell repertoires in COVID-19. About the study: The samples span acute and convalescent COVID-19 from the United States, Italy and Spain.

The CDR3 extends over 16 amino acids. With V trimmed by 3 bases and J by 7 bases, 10 bases remained unmatched. CDR1 SEHNR and CDR2 FQNEAQ come from the germline V gene (reference sequence). Sequencing used immunoSEQ multiplex PCR; TCRdb keeps in-frame clones, though not all of them. This sample has tens of thousands of clones; approximately 90% occur once, and the top ten carry roughly 2.1%. The sample comprised peripheral blood. This TCR was sampled from a man aged 45-65 years with acute or convalescent COVID-19. The chain links TRBV7-9 to TRBJ1-2; TRBD1 matches at 11 bases. The CDR3 here is CASSFPGTGGPIGYTF. The CDR3 DNA follows: TGTGCCAGCAGCTTCCCCGGGACAGGGGGTCCCATTGGCTACACCTTC.